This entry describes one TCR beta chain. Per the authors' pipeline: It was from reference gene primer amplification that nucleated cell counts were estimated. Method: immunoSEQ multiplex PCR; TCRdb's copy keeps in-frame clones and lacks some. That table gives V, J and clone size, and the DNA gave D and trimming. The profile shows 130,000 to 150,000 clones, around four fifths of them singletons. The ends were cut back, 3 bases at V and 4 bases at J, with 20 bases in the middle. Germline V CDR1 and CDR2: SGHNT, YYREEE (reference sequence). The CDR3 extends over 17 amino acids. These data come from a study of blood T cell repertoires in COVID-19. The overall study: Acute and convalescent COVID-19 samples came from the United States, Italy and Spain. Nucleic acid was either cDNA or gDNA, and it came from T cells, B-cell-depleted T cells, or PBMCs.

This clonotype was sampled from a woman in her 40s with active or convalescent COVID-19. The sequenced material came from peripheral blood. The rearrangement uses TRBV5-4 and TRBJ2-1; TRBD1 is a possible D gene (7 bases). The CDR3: CASSYSWTGGAYNEQFF. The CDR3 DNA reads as TGTGCCAGCAGCTATAGTTGGACAGGAGGGGCTTACAATGAGCAGTTCTTC.